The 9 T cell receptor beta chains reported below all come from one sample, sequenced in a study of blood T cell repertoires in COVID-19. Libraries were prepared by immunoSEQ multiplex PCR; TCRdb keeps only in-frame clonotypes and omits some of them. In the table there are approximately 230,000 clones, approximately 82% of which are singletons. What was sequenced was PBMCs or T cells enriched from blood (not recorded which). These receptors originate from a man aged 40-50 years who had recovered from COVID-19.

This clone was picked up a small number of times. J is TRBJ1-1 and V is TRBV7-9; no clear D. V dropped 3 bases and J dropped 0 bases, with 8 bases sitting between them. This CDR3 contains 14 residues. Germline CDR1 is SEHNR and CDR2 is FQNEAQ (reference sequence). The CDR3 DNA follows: TGTGCCAGCAGCTTCGGGATCTTGAACACTGAAGCTTTCTTT. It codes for CASSFGILNTEAFF.

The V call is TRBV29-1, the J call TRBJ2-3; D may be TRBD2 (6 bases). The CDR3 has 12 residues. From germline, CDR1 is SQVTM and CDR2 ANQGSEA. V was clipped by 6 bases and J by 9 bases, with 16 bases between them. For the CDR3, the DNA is TGCAGCGTAGTTGGAGATGGAGGGACGCAGTATTTT. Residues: CSVVGDGGTQYF.

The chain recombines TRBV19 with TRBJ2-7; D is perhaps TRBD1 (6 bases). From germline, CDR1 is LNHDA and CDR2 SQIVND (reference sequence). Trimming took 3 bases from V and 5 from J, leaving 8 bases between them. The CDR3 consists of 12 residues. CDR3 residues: CASSIRGDEQYF. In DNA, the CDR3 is TGTGCCAGTAGTATCAGGGGAGACGAGCAGTACTTC.

This CDR3 is CASSLTVTSTDTQYF. CDR3 DNA: TGCGCCAGCAGCTTGACGGTCACTAGCACAGATACGCAGTATTTT. This sequence joins TRBV5-1 and TRBJ2-3, with no clear D. Trimming cost V 1 base and J 0 bases, with 9 bases left between them. Germline values: CDR1 SGHRS, CDR2 YFSETQ. CDR3 length equals 15 residues.

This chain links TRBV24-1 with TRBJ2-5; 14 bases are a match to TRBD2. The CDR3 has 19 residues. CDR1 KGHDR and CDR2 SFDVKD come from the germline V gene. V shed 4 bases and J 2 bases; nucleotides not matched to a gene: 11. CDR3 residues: CATSDYYGTSGGRQETQYF. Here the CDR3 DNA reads TGTGCCACCAGTGACTACTACGGGACTAGCGGGGGCCGGCAAGAGACCCAGTACTTC.

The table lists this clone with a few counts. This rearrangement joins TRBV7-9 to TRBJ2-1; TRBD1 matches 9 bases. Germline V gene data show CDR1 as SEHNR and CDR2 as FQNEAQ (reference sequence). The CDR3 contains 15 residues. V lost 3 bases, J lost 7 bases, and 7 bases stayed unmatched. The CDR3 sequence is CASSFGTGYPNEQFF. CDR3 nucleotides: TGTGCCAGCAGCTTCGGGACAGGGTACCCTAATGAGCAGTTCTTC. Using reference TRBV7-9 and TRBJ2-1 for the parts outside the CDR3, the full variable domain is DTGVSQNPRHKITKRGQNVTFRCDPISEHNRLYWYRQTLGQGPEFLTYFQNEAQLEKSRLLSDRFSAERPKGSFSTLEIQRTEQGDSAMYLCASSFGTGYPNEQFFGPGTRLTVL.

CDR3 in amino acids: CASRSGGNSNQPQHF. In nucleotides, the CDR3 is TGTGCCAGCAGATCGGGGGGGAATAGCAATCAGCCCCAGCATTTT. V gene TRBV2 combines with J gene TRBJ1-5, with D tentatively TRBD1 (5 bases). Trimming left V 6 bases short and J 0 bases short, with 12 bases between. CDR1 and CDR2 from the germline V gene are SNHLY and FYNNEI. The CDR3 loop spans 15 amino acids.

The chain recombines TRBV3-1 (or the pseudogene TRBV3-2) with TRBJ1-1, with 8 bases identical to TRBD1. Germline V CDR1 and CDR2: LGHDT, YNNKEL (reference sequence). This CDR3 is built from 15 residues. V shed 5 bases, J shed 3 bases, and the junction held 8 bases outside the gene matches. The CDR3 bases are TGTGCCAGCAGCTCCCGACTGACAGGGGACACTGAAGCTTTCTTT. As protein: CASSSRLTGDTEAFF.

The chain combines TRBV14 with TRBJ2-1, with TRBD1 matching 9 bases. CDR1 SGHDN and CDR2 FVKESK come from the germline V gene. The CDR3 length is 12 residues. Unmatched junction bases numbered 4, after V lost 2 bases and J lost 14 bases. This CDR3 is CASSQWGQGEFF. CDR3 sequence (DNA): TGTGCCAGCAGCCAATGGGGACAGGGCGAGTTCTTC.